The sequence of this T cell receptor beta chain was determined in a study of T cells in Graves' hyperthyroidism and ophthalmopathy. General study points: In validation, the model predicted ophthalmopathy. These predictions came a median about 6.5 months before onset.

The source material, RNA transcripts, was used to amplify TCR beta CDR3 regions. The primer set for the first-round RT-PCR of the TCR CDR3 was HTBI. TCRdb passed the multiplex PCR reads through MiXCR, listing each CDR3 protein once. This sample has about 290,000 distinct CDR3 sequences, with over 12% found just once. This clonotype was detected ten times or more. The antigen is unknown. The CDR3 loop spans 17 amino acids. V was clipped by 0 bases and J by 4 bases, with 18 bases between them. Germline values: CDR1 MNHEY, CDR2 SVGAGI. The chain employs TRBV6-5 and TRBJ1-1, with D possibly being TRBD1 (5 bases). The sequence was obtained from a woman in her forties or fifties with Graves' hyperthyroidism that later progressed to Graves' ophthalmopathy. The sample taken for sequencing was blood. The CDR3 sequence is CASSYSTPAGPSTEAFF. CDR3 coding DNA: TGTGCCAGCAGTTACTCGACCCCGGCAGGGCCGAGCACTGAAGCTTTCTTT.